A selection of T cell receptor beta chains follows, all from one sample in a study of T cell repertoires in cytomegalovirus infection. MiXCR, applied by TCRdb to the reads, yields one record per CDR3 protein. The top ten clones hold around 13% of a sample with around 490,000 distinct CDR3 sequences, approximately 26% of them seen once. The source material was PBMCs. These receptors all come from a human donor in good health (CMV status not recorded). Some clones in this sample may be carry-over from other donors' samples. Both conserved end residues are part of each CDR3. The D gene is left open where the match is weak. Clone size, where shown, is once, few, many, or a class for clones that have expanded.

cdr3_nt: TGTGCCAGCAGTTTATATTTCCTCAAGGGGAGGCCCGGGGAGCTGTTTTTT
cdr3_aa: CASSLYFLKGRPGELFF
d_call: NA
v_call: TRBV28
clone_size: NA
j_call: TRBJ2-2

cdr3_nt: TGTGCCAGCAGCCCGACTTGGGGAGGAGGCGAGACCCAGTACTTC
cdr3_aa: CASSPTWGGGETQYF
d_call: NA
v_call: TRBV7-9
clone_size: NA
j_call: TRBJ2-5

cdr3_nt: TGTGCCAGCAGCTTAGAAGGAGTCAAAAACATTCAGTACTTC
cdr3_aa: CASSLEGVKNIQYF
d_call: NA
v_call: TRBV7-9
clone_size: few
j_call: TRBJ2-4

cdr3_nt: TGTGCCAGCAGCCGTTTCGGGGCCCTAAACATTCAGTACTTC
cdr3_aa: CASSRFGALNIQYF
d_call: NA
v_call: TRBV7-2
clone_size: NA
j_call: TRBJ2-4

cdr3_nt: TGTGCCAGCAGCCAAGATAGGAGTCCTGGAAACACCATATATTTT
cdr3_aa: CASSQDRSPGNTIYF
d_call: NA
v_call: TRBV3-1
clone_size: NA
j_call: TRBJ1-3

cdr3_nt: TGTGCCAGCAGCTTAGCAGGGGGAGGTTTACCCCTCCACTTT
cdr3_aa: CASSLAGGGLPLHF
d_call: NA
v_call: TRBV7-2
clone_size: many
j_call: TRBJ1-6

cdr3_nt: TGTGCCAGCAGCTTAATGGCGGAAAACTCCTACGAGCAGTACTTC
cdr3_aa: CASSLMAENSYEQYF
d_call: NA
v_call: TRBV7-8
clone_size: many
j_call: TRBJ2-7

cdr3_nt: TGTGCCAGCAGCCTTCACAGGGGAAAGGACACTGAAGCTTTCTTT
cdr3_aa: CASSLHRGKDTEAFF
d_call: TRBD1
v_call: TRBV7-2
clone_size: many
j_call: TRBJ1-1

cdr3_nt: TGTGCCAGCACCTCGTCGGCAGCGGGAGGGGGCAATGAGCAGTTCTTC
cdr3_aa: CASTSSAAGGGNEQFF
d_call: TRBD2
v_call: TRBV28
clone_size: few
j_call: TRBJ2-1

cdr3_nt: TGTGCCAGCAGCTCCAGAGGGCCAGACTATGGCTACACCTTC
cdr3_aa: CASSSRGPDYGYTF
d_call: NA
v_call: TRBV7-2
clone_size: many
j_call: TRBJ1-2

cdr3_nt: TGCAGCGCGGGACAGCCGAACACCGGGGAGCTGTTTTTT
cdr3_aa: CSAGQPNTGELFF
d_call: TRBD1
v_call: TRBV29-1
clone_size: NA
j_call: TRBJ2-2

cdr3_nt: TGTGCCATCAGTGAAGGGGCGGGGGGGCCCTACAATGAGCAGTTCTTC
cdr3_aa: CAISEGAGGPYNEQFF
d_call: TRBD2
v_call: TRBV10-3
clone_size: NA
j_call: TRBJ2-1

cdr3_nt: TGTGCCAGCAGTTTATCGTGGGGGAAGCCTAATGAAAAACTGTTTTTT
cdr3_aa: CASSLSWGKPNEKLFF
d_call: NA
v_call: TRBV27
clone_size: few
j_call: TRBJ1-4

cdr3_nt: TGTGCCAGCAGTTACACTTCCGGACAGGAATTAGGGAACACTGAAGCTTTCTTT
cdr3_aa: CASSYTSGQELGNTEAFF
d_call: TRBD1
v_call: TRBV6-2/TRBV6-3
clone_size: NA
j_call: TRBJ1-1

cdr3_nt: TGTGCCATCAGCTCCGGGACTAGCGACCGCTCCTACAATGAGCAGTTCTTC
cdr3_aa: CAISSGTSDRSYNEQFF
d_call: TRBD2
v_call: TRBV10-3
clone_size: NA
j_call: TRBJ2-1

cdr3_nt: TGTGCCAGCAGGACTAGGCAGTATGGCTACACCTTC
cdr3_aa: CASRTRQYGYTF
d_call: NA
v_call: TRBV7-2
clone_size: many
j_call: TRBJ1-2

cdr3_nt: TGCAGCAGGACTGGTCCACGTAATGAGCAGTTCTTC
cdr3_aa: CSRTGPRNEQFF
d_call: NA
v_call: TRBV29-1
clone_size: NA
j_call: TRBJ2-1

cdr3_nt: TGTGCCAGCAGCTTCCGGACAGGGAATGAAAAACTGTTTTTT
cdr3_aa: CASSFRTGNEKLFF
d_call: TRBD1
v_call: TRBV7-6
clone_size: few
j_call: TRBJ1-4

cdr3_nt: TGTGCCACCAGCTCATCTAGCGTCAAGACCCAGTACTTC
cdr3_aa: CATSSSSVKTQYF
d_call: NA
v_call: TRBV24-1
clone_size: NA
j_call: TRBJ2-5

cdr3_nt: TGCGCCAGCAGCCAGGTTCAGGCCGGGACACCCTATGGCTACACCTTC
cdr3_aa: CASSQVQAGTPYGYTF
d_call: NA
v_call: TRBV4-3
clone_size: few
j_call: TRBJ1-2

cdr3_nt: TGTGCCAGCAGCTGGTCCGATGCAGATACGCAGTATTTT
cdr3_aa: CASSWSDADTQYF
d_call: NA
v_call: TRBV5-5
clone_size: many
j_call: TRBJ2-3

cdr3_nt: TGTGCCAGCAGTTCGATGACAGGGGGCAATGAGCAGTTCTTC
cdr3_aa: CASSSMTGGNEQFF
d_call: TRBD1
v_call: TRBV6-2/TRBV6-3
clone_size: NA
j_call: TRBJ2-1

cdr3_nt: TGTGCCAGCGGCGACGGGGCGAAGTATGGCTACACCTTC
cdr3_aa: CASGDGAKYGYTF
d_call: NA
v_call: TRBV12-3/TRBV12-4
clone_size: NA
j_call: TRBJ1-2

cdr3_nt: TGTGCCAGCATCAACGAGGGGGGTAGCGGAAACACCATATATTTT
cdr3_aa: CASINEGGSGNTIYF
d_call: NA
v_call: TRBV7-9
clone_size: many
j_call: TRBJ1-3

cdr3_nt: TGTGCCAGCAGTCGATCTATAACCTCCAATGAGCAGTTCTTC
cdr3_aa: CASSRSITSNEQFF
d_call: NA
v_call: TRBV3-1
clone_size: NA
j_call: TRBJ2-1

cdr3_nt: TGCAGTGCTAGAGATCCGGGACTAGCTAATAATGAGCAGTTCTTC
cdr3_aa: CSARDPGLANNEQFF
d_call: TRBD2
v_call: TRBV20-1
clone_size: NA
j_call: TRBJ2-1

cdr3_nt: TGTGCCAGCAGCCCGGGACCGTATAATGAAAAACTGTTTTTT
cdr3_aa: CASSPGPYNEKLFF
d_call: NA
v_call: TRBV5-5
clone_size: few
j_call: TRBJ1-4

cdr3_nt: TGTGCCACCAGCAGGAAAGCGGGAGTAAGAACAGATACGCAGTATTTT
cdr3_aa: CATSRKAGVRTDTQYF
d_call: TRBD2
v_call: TRBV15
clone_size: NA
j_call: TRBJ2-3

cdr3_nt: TGCGCCAGCAGCCGCTCCGCCGGGACAGGGGGCAACTATGGCTACACCTTC
cdr3_aa: CASSRSAGTGGNYGYTF
d_call: TRBD1
v_call: TRBV4-3
clone_size: NA
j_call: TRBJ1-2

cdr3_nt: TGTGCCAGCAGTTACTCCCAGGTCACAGATACGCAGTATTTT
cdr3_aa: CASSYSQVTDTQYF
d_call: NA
v_call: TRBV6-2/TRBV6-3
clone_size: NA
j_call: TRBJ2-3

cdr3_nt: TGTGCCAGTAGTATCGTTAGTAGCGGGAGGGAGACCCAGTACTTC
cdr3_aa: CASSIVSSGRETQYF
d_call: TRBD2
v_call: TRBV19
clone_size: few
j_call: TRBJ2-5

cdr3_nt: TGCGCCAGCAGCCCCGGAAAAGGGTTCGGCAATCAGCCCCAGCATTTT
cdr3_aa: CASSPGKGFGNQPQHF
d_call: NA
v_call: TRBV5-1
clone_size: NA
j_call: TRBJ1-5

cdr3_nt: TGCAGCGTTGAAGAAAAGGGTTCCTACGAGCAGTACTTC
cdr3_aa: CSVEEKGSYEQYF
d_call: NA
v_call: TRBV29-1
clone_size: NA
j_call: TRBJ2-7

cdr3_nt: TGTGCCAGCAGCCACCGTGGTGGGGTCGCAAATGAGCAGTTCTTC
cdr3_aa: CASSHRGGVANEQFF
d_call: NA
v_call: TRBV11-2
clone_size: NA
j_call: TRBJ2-1

cdr3_nt: TGCGCCAGCAGCTTGGATGGACCCGGGTGGGGCTACACCTTC
cdr3_aa: CASSLDGPGWGYTF
d_call: NA
v_call: TRBV5-1
clone_size: NA
j_call: TRBJ1-2

cdr3_nt: TGTGCCAGCAGCTTCTGGCGCCAAGAGACCCAGTACTTC
cdr3_aa: CASSFWRQETQYF
d_call: NA
v_call: TRBV11-3
clone_size: NA
j_call: TRBJ2-5

cdr3_nt: TGTGCCAGCAGCGTAGCTGCGGGCAGAATGGACGGGGAGCTGTTTTTT
cdr3_aa: CASSVAAGRMDGELFF
d_call: NA
v_call: TRBV9
clone_size: NA
j_call: TRBJ2-2

cdr3_nt: TGTGCCAGCAGTGACGAACAGGGCTTCCGCGATCAGCCCCAGCATTTT
cdr3_aa: CASSDEQGFRDQPQHF
d_call: NA
v_call: TRBV7-8
clone_size: many
j_call: TRBJ1-5

cdr3_nt: TGTGCCAGCAGCTTAGTAGTGGAGGGCGTTGGCTACACCTTC
cdr3_aa: CASSLVVEGVGYTF
d_call: NA
v_call: TRBV5-4
clone_size: NA
j_call: TRBJ1-2

cdr3_nt: TGTGCCAGCAGCTTTTCCCGCGGGGCCTACGAGCAGTACTTC
cdr3_aa: CASSFSRGAYEQYF
d_call: NA
v_call: TRBV5-5
clone_size: few
j_call: TRBJ2-7

cdr3_nt: TGTGCCAGCAGCCGACCGGGACTAGCGGGCGGTAGCACAGATACGCAGTATTTT
cdr3_aa: CASSRPGLAGGSTDTQYF
d_call: TRBD2
v_call: TRBV12-3/TRBV12-4
clone_size: many
j_call: TRBJ2-3

cdr3_nt: TGCAGTGCTAGAGATGGGAGGGGGGCGGGCGATACGCAGTATTTT
cdr3_aa: CSARDGRGAGDTQYF
d_call: NA
v_call: TRBV20-1
clone_size: NA
j_call: TRBJ2-3

cdr3_nt: TGTGCCAGCAGCTTAAGCCTAGTTAACCAAGAGACCCAGTACTTC
cdr3_aa: CASSLSLVNQETQYF
d_call: NA
v_call: TRBV7-6
clone_size: NA
j_call: TRBJ2-5

cdr3_nt: TGTGCCAGCAGGAGACAGGGTGATACGTTGGATACGCAGTATTTT
cdr3_aa: CASRRQGDTLDTQYF
d_call: TRBD1
v_call: TRBV12-3/TRBV12-4
clone_size: NA
j_call: TRBJ2-3

cdr3_nt: TGTGCCAGCAGTTACTCCCGATTGGGGGCTGGCTACACCTTC
cdr3_aa: CASSYSRLGAGYTF
d_call: NA
v_call: TRBV6-6
clone_size: NA
j_call: TRBJ1-2

cdr3_nt: TGTGCCAGCAGGCGTGCCCCGGTTGTGACTAGCACAGATACGCAGTATTTT
cdr3_aa: CASRRAPVVTSTDTQYF
d_call: NA
v_call: TRBV7-2
clone_size: many
j_call: TRBJ2-3

cdr3_nt: TGTGCCAGCAGTTACTACCCCGCAACTAATGAAAAACTGTTTTTT
cdr3_aa: CASSYYPATNEKLFF
d_call: NA
v_call: TRBV6-6
clone_size: NA
j_call: TRBJ1-4